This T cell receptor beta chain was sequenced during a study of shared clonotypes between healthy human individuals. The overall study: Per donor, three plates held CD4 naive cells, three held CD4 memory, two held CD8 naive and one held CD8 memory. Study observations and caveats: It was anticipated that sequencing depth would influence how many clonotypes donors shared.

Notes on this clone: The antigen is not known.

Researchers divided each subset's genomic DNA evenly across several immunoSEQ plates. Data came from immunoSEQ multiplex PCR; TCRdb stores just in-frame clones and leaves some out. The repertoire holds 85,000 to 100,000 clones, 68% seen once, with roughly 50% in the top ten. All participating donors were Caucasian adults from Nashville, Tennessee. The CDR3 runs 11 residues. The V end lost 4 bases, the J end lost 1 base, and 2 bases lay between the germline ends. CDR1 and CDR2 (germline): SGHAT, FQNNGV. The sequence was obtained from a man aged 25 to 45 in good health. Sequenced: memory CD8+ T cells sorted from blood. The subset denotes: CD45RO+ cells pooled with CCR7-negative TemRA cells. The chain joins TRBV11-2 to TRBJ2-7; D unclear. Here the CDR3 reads CASSWSYEQYF. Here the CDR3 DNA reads TGTGCCAGCAGCTGGTCCTACGAGCAGTACTTC.